The T cell receptor beta chain described here comes from a study of OX40 agonist ivuxolimab in advanced cancers. As for the study in general: Each dose-escalation patient presented with hepatocellular carcinoma, melanoma, renal cell or head and neck cancer. Averaging 60 years in age, with a range of 23 to 79, the cohort was around 87% male.

Findings of the study overall: Low normalized T-cell clonal expansion also characterized some of the nonresponders. Expanded peripheral T cells had an undetermined antigen specificity.

V was clipped by 3 bases and J by 2 bases, with 5 bases between them. Per germline, CDR1 MNHEY and CDR2 SMNVEV (reference sequence). The CDR3 length is 13 residues. Only in-frame clones appear in the TCRdb table, and some are missing; sequencing was by immunoSEQ multiplex PCR. The data show approximately 20,000 clones, with approximately 80% seen just once and 16% held by the top ten. For this clone: Its antigen is currently unknown. Other DNA sequences of this sample code for an identical CDR3.

The material sequenced was CD4+ or CD8+ T cells sorted from blood, taken in a trial of the OX40 agonist ivuxolimab. The V and J genes are TRBV27 and TRBJ2-1; D is uncertain. The sequence was obtained from an adult with an advanced solid tumor such as melanoma, head and neck, liver or kidney cancer. The CDR3 DNA follows: TGTGCCAGCAGTTTGAGGCCCTACAATGAGCAGTTCTTC. It yields the protein CASSLRPYNEQFF.